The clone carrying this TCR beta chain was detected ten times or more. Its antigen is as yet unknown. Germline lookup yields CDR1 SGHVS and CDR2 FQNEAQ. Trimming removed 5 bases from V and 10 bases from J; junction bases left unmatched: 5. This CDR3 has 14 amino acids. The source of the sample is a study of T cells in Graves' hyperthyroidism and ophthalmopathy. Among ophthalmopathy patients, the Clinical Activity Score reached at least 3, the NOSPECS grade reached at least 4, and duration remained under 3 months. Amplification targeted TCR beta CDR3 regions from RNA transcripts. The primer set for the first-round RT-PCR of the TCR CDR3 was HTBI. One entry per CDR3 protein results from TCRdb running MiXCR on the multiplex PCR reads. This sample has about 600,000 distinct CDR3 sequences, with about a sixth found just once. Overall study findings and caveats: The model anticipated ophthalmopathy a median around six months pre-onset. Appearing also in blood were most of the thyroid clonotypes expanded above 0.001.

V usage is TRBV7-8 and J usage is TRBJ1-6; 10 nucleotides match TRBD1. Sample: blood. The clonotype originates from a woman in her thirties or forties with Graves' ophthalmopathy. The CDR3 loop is CASSPGQGISPLHF. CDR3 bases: TGTGCCAGCAGCCCGGGACAGGGGATATCACCCCTCCACTTT. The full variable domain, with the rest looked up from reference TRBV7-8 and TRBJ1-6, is GAGVSQSPRYKVAKRGQDVALRCDPISGHVSLFWYQQALGQGPEFLTYFQNEAQLDKSGLPSDRFFAERPEGSVSTLKIQRTQQEDSAVYLCASSPGQGISPLHFGNGTRLTVT.